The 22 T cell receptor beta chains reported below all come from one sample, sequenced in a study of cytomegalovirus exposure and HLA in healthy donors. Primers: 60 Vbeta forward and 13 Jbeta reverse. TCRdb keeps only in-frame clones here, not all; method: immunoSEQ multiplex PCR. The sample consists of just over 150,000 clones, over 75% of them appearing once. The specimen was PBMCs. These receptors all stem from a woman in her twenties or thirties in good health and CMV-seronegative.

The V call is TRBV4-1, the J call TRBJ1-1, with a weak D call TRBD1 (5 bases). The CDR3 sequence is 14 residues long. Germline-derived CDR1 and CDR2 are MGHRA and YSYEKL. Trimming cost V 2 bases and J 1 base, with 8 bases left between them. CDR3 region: CASSQPRENTEAFF. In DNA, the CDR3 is TGCGCCAGCAGCCAACCCAGGGAGAACACTGAAGCTTTCTTT.

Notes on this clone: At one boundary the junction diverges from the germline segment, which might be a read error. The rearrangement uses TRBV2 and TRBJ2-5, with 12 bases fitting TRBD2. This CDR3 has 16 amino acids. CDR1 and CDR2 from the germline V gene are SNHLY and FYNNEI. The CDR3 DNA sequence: TGTGCCAGCAGTGATCCTAGCGGGGGGGCCGGCGGGACCCGGTACTTC. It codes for CASSDPSGGAGGTRYF.

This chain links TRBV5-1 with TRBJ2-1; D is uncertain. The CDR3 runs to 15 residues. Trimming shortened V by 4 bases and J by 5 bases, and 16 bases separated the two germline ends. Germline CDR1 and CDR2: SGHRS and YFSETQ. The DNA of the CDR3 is TGCGCCAGCAGCCCCGGTCCCCCAGACAACAATGAGCAGTTCTTC. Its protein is CASSPGPPDNNEQFF.

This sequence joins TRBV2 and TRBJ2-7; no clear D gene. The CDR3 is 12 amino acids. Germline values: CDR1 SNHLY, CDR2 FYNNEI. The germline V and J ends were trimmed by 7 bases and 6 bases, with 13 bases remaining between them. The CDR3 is CASIRHVGEQYF. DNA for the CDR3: TGTGCCAGCATCCGACATGTAGGCGAGCAGTACTTC.

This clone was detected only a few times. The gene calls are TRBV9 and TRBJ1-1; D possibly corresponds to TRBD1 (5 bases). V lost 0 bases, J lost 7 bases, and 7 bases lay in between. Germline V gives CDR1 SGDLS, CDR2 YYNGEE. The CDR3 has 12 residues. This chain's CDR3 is CASSVGGGEAFF. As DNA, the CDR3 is TGTGCCAGCAGCGTAGGGGGGGGTGAAGCTTTCTTT.

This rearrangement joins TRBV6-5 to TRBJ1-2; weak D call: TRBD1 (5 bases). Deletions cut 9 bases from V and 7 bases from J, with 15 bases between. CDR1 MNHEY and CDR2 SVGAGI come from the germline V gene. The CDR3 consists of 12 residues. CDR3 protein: CARGRGHCGYTF. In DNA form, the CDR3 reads TGTGCCAGAGGTCGTGGACACTGTGGCTACACCTTC.

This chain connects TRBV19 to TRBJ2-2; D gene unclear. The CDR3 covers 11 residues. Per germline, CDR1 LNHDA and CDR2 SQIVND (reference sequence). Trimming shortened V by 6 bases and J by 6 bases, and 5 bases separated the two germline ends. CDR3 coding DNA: TGTGCCAGTAGACGGGCCGGGGAGCTGTTTTTT. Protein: CASRRAGELFF. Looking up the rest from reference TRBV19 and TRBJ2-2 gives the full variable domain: DGGITQSPKYLFRKEGQNVTLSCEQNLNHDAMYWYRQDPGQGLRLIYYSQIVNDFQKGDIAEGYSVSREKKESFPLTVTSAQKNPTAFYLCASRRAGELFFGEGSRLTVL.

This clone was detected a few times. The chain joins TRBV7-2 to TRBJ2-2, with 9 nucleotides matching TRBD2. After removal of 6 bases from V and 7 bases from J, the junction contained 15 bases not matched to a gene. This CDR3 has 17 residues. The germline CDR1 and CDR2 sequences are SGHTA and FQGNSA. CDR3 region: CASRKGIPGLAGGELFF. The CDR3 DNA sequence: TGTGCCAGCAGGAAAGGGATTCCGGGACTAGCAGGCGGGGAGCTGTTTTTT.

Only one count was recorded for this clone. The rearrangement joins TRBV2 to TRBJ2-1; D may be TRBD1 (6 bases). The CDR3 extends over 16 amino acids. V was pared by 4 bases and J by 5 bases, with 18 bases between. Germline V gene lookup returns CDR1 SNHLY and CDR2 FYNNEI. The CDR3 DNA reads TGTGCCAGCAGTGTTCTGGGGTGGCAGGGGAACAATGAGCAGTTCTTC. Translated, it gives CASSVLGWQGNNEQFF.

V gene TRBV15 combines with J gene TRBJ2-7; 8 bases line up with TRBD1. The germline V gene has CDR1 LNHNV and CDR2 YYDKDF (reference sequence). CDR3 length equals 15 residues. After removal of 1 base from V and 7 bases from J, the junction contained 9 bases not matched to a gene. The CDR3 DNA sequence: TGTGCCACCAGCAGAGTATCCCAGGGGGCGGAAGAGCAGTACTTC. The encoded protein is CATSRVSQGAEEQYF.

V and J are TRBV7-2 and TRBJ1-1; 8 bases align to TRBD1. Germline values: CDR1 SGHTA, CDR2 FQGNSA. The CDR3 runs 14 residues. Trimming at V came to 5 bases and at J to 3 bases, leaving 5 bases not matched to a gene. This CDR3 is CASSARGHYTEAFF. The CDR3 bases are TGTGCCAGCAGCGCCAGGGGGCACTACACTGAAGCTTTCTTT.

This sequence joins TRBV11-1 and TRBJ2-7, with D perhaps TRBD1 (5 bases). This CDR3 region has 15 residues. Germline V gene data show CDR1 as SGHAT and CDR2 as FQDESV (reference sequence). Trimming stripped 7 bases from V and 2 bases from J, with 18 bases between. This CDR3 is CASTLGQQSTYEQYF. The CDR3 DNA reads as TGTGCCAGCACGCTGGGGCAGCAGTCGACCTACGAGCAGTACTTC. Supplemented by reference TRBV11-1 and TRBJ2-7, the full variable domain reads EAEVAQSPRYKITEKSQAVAFWCDPISGHATLYWYRQILGQGPELLVQFQDESVVDDSQLPKDRFSAERLKGVDSTLKIQPAELGDSAMYLCASTLGQQSTYEQYFGPGTRLTVT.

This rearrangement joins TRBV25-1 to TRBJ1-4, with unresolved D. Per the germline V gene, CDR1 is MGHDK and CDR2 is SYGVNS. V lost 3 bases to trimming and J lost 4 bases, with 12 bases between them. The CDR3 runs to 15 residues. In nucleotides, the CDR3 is TGTGCCAGCAGTGATAATACAGAAAGTAATGAAAAACTGTTTTTT. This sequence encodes CASSDNTESNEKLFF.

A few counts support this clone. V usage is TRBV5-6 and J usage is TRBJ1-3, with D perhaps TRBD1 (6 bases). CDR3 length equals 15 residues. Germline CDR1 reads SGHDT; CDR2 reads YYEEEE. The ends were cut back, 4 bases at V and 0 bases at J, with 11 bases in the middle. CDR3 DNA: TGTGCCAGCAGCCCCACAGGGAGCTCTGGAAACACCATATATTTT. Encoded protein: CASSPTGSSGNTIYF.

This CDR3 is CASSLYAGSTYEQYF. CDR3 bases: TGTGCCAGCAGTTTATACGCGGGGTCTACCTACGAGCAGTACTTC. This chain joins TRBV27 and TRBJ2-7; possible D gene TRBD2, 6 bases. Germline CDR1 MNHEY, CDR2 SMNVEV (reference sequence). CDR3 length: 15 amino acids. V was cut by 1 base and J by 2 bases, with 12 bases left in between.

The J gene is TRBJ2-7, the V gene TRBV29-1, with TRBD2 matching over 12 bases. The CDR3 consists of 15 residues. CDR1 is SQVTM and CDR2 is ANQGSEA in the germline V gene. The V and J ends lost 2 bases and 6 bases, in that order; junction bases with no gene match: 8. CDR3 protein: CSVESPTSGGVEQYF. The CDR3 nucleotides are TGCAGCGTTGAAAGTCCGACTAGCGGGGGTGTCGAGCAGTACTTC.

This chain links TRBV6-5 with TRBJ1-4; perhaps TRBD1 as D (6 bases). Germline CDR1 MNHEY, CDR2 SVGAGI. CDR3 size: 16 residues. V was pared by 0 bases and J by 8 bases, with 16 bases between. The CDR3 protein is CASSYSTRGGREKLFF. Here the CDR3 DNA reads TGTGCCAGCAGTTACTCGACCCGAGGGGGAAGAGAAAAACTGTTTTTT.

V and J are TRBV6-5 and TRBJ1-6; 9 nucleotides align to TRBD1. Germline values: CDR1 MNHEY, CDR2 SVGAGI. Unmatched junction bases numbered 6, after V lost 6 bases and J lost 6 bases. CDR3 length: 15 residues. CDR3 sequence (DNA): TGTGCCAGCAGCCCCGGGACAGGGCTTAATTCACCCCTCCACTTT. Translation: CASSPGTGLNSPLHF.

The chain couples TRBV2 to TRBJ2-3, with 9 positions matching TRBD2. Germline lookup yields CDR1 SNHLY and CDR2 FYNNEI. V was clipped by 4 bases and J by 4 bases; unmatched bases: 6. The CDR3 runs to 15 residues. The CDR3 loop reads CASSGAGGAADTQYF. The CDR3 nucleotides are TGTGCCAGCAGTGGGGCGGGGGGGGCCGCAGATACGCAGTATTTT.

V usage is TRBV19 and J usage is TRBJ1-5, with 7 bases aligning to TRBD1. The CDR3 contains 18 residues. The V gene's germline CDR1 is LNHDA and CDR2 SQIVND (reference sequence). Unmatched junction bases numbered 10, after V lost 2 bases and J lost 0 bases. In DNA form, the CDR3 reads TGTGCCAGTAGTATAAGCCGCAGGACAGGTTATAGCAATCAGCCCCAGCATTTT. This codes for CASSISRRTGYSNQPQHF.

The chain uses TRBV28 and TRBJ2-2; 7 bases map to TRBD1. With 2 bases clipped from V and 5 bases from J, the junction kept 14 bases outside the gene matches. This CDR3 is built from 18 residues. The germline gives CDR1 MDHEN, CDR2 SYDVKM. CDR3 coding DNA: TGTGCCAGCAGTTTAGGCTTGCCGGGGACAGAATTGACCGGGGAGCTGTTTTTT. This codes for CASSLGLPGTELTGELFF.

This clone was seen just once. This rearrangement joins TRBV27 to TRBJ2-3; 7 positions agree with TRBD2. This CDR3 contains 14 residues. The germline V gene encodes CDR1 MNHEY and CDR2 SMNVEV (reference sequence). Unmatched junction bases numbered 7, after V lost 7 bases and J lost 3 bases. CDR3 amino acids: CASNQRGRTDTQYF. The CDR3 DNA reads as TGTGCCAGCAACCAGCGGGGAAGGACAGATACGCAGTATTTT.